This TCR beta chain was retrieved from a study of control samples from healthy donors and cancer patients. Assay used: immunoSEQ multiplex PCR; TCRdb lists only in-frame clones, some missing. The sample yields around 110,000 clones, 88% seen once. V shed 1 base and J shed 0 bases, with 16 bases lying between them. CDR1 SGHKS and CDR2 YYEKEE come from the germline V gene (reference sequence). The CDR3 runs to 18 residues. The source of this sequence is a woman aged 65 to 85 in good health. Sequences were obtained from blood. The chain uses TRBV5-5 and TRBJ2-2; D possibly uses TRBD1 or TRBD2 (6 bases each). CDR3 in amino acids: CASSLRGPGRPNTGELFF. Here the CDR3 DNA reads TGTGCCAGCAGCTTGCGGGGGCCGGGCAGACCGAACACCGGGGAGCTGTTTTTT.